Shown below are 5 T cell receptor beta chains from a single sample sequenced in a study of cytomegalovirus exposure and HLA in healthy donors. The PCR was carried out with 60 Vbeta primers and 13 Jbeta primers. TCRdb keeps only in-frame clones here, not all; method: immunoSEQ multiplex PCR. The table has hundreds of thousands of clones, over 60% seen once. The sequencing input was PBMCs. The receptors were gathered from a man in his late teens or twenties in good health and CMV-seronegative.

This clone was picked up one time. The V call is TRBV5-6, the J call TRBJ2-1; 7 nucleotides match TRBD2. With 3 bases clipped from V and 2 bases from J, the junction kept 11 bases outside the gene matches. Germline lookup yields CDR1 SGHDT and CDR2 YYEEEE. The CDR3 runs 17 residues. For the CDR3, the DNA is TGTGCCAGCAGCTCCCTAGCGGATTGGAGACCCTACAATGAGCAGTTCTTC. As protein: CASSSLADWRPYNEQFF.

V usage is TRBV20-1 and J usage is TRBJ1-1, with D possibly matching TRBD1 (6 bases). Germline CDR1 is DFQATT and CDR2 is SNEGSKA (reference sequence). CDR3 length equals 11 residues. Between the trimmed V and J ends, which lost 3 bases and 10 bases, there was a span of 12 bases. CDR3 coding DNA: TGCAGTGCTAGCCCCGGGACATTAGCTTTCTTT. It yields the protein CSASPGTLAFF.

This chain links TRBV2 with TRBJ2-7; D gene uncertain. This CDR3 comprises 14 residues. The germline CDR1 and CDR2 sequences are SNHLY and FYNNEI. Trimming cost V 8 bases and J 3 bases, with 17 bases left between them. The CDR3 DNA reads TGTGCCAGCCTAGTAGAGGCCCTAAACTACGAGCAGTACTTC. This encodes CASLVEALNYEQYF.

The chain is built from TRBV28 and TRBJ1-2; D is uncertain. Between the trimmed V and J ends, which lost 3 bases and 8 bases, there was a span of 13 bases. This CDR3 is 13 amino acids long. Per germline, CDR1 MDHEN and CDR2 SYDVKM. The CDR3 region has the DNA TGTGCCAGCAGTTTCAAGAGGGCGCGGGGCTACACCTTC. Translated, it gives CASSFKRARGYTF.

This chain links TRBV5-1 with TRBJ1-2, with TRBD1 as a possible D gene (5 bases). Deletions cut 1 base from V and 8 bases from J, with 27 bases between. The V gene's germline CDR1 is SGHRS and CDR2 YFSETQ. This CDR3 region has 18 residues. The CDR3 bases are TGCGCCAGCAGCTTGAGCTTTAGGGGCGCCAACCTTCAACTAGGCTACACCTTC. The encoded protein is CASSLSFRGANLQLGYTF.